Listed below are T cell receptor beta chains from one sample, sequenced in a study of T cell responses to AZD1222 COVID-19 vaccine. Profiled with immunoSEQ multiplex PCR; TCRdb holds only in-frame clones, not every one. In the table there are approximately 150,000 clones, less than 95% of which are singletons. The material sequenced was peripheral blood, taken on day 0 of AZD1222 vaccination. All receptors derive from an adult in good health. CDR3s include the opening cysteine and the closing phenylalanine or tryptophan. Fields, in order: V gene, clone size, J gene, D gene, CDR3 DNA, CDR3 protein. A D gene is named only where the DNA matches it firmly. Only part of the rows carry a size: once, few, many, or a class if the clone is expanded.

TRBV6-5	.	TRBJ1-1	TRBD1	TGTGCCAGCAGTATTCTAGACAGGGACACTGAAGCTTTCTTT	CASSILDRDTEAFF
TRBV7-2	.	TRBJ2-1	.	TGTGCCAGCAGCTTAGCACAGGGTTATTCCTACAATGAGCAGTTCTTC	CASSLAQGYSYNEQFF
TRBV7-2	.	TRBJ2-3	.	TGTGCCAGCAGCCCCCTCGGAGTAGATACGCAGTATTTT	CASSPLGVDTQYF
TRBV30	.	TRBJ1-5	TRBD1	TGTGCCTGGAGTGTACAGGGCCCCGACAGGGCGGGTCGGGATTTCAATCAGCCCCAGCATTTT	CAWSVQGPDRAGRDFNQPQHF
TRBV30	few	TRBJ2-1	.	TGTGCCTTCTACGATTACAATGAGCAGTTCTTC	CAFYDYNEQFF
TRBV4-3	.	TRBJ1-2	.	TGCGCCAGCAGCCAAGATCCCACAGGGACCTATGGCTACACCTTC	CASSQDPTGTYGYTF
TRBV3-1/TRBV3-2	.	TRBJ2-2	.	TGTGCCAGCAGCCAAGATGGCTATAACACCGGGGAGCTGTTTTTT	CASSQDGYNTGELFF
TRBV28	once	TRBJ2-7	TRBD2	TGTGCCAGCAGTTCATTCCCGGGGGCTAGCGGGGGCCCGAGCTCCTACGAGCAGTACTTC	CASSSFPGASGGPSSYEQYF
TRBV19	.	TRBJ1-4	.	TGTGCCAGTAGTTCCGTATGGGCAGGGCGGAATGAAAAACTGTTTTTT	CASSSVWAGRNEKLFF
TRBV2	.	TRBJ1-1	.	TGTGCCAGCGGCCGGGACCTGAACACTGAAGCTTTCTTT	CASGRDLNTEAFF
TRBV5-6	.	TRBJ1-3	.	TGTGCCAGCAGTTCCGGAGTGGACACCTACTCTGGAAACACCATATATTTT	CASSSGVDTYSGNTIYF
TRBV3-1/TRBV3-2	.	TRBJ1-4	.	TGTGCCAGCAGCCAAGATAGTGGGGGAACTAATGAAAAACTGTTTTTT	CASSQDSGGTNEKLFF
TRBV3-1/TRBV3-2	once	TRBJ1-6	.	TGTGCCAGCAGCCAAGACAGGACCTATAATTCACCCCTCCACTTT	CASSQDRTYNSPLHF
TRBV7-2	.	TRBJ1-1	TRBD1	TGTGCCAGCAGCTTAGTGGGACAGTCTGAAGCTTTCTTT	CASSLVGQSEAFF
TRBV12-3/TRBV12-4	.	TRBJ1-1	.	TGTGCCAGCAGTGGGGACGCAGGCGAGGCTTTCTTT	CASSGDAGEAFF
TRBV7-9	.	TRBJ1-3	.	TGTGCCAGCAGCTTAGAGGCGCACACCATATATTTT	CASSLEAHTIYF
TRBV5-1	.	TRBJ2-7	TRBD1	TGCGCCAGCAGTAGGGGGACAGGGGCCTACGAGCAGTACTTC	CASSRGTGAYEQYF
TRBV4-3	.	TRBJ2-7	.	TGCGCCAGCAGCCCCGGGGTCTTCCCCTACGAGCAGTACTTC	CASSPGVFPYEQYF
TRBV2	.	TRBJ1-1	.	TGTGCCAGCCGGCAAGGGGTGAACACTGAAGCTTTCTTT	CASRQGVNTEAFF
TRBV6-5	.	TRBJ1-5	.	TGTGCCAGCAGACGACAAGGGCATAGCAATCAGCCCCAGCATTTT	CASRRQGHSNQPQHF
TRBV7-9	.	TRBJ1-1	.	TGTGCCAGCAGCATGGACACTGAAGCTTTCTTT	CASSMDTEAFF
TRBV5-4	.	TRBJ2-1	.	TGTGCCAGCAGCTTGAGGCAAGGGCGGAAAAGCTCCTACAATGAGCAGTTCTTC	CASSLRQGRKSSYNEQFF
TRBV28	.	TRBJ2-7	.	TGTGCCAGCAGCTCACTCCCCCGAGCCTACGAGCAGTACTTC	CASSSLPRAYEQYF